A single sample gave rise to the 9 T cell receptor beta chains below, sequenced in a study of T cell repertoires in cytomegalovirus infection. MiXCR, applied by TCRdb to the reads, yields one record per CDR3 protein. This repertoire shows about 240,000 distinct CDR3 sequences, roughly 6.5% found once; its top ten account for around 6.9%. Sequences were obtained from PBMCs. The receptors derive from a human donor in good health (CMV status not recorded). Some clones in this sample may be carry-over from other donors' samples.

This clonotype appeared many times. The chain combines TRBV28 with TRBJ2-3; D gene uncertain. V lost 6 bases and J lost 7, with 11 bases in between. Germline assignment: CDR1 MDHEN and CDR2 SYDVKM. The CDR3 runs 12 residues. The CDR3 region is CASSPITYTQYF. The CDR3 nucleotides are TGTGCCAGCAGCCCCATCACGTATACGCAGTATTTT.

This clonotype has a count of ten or more. The chain uses TRBV7-6 and TRBJ2-5; possible D gene TRBD2, 5 bases. Trimming took 8 bases from V and 4 from J, leaving 5 bases between them. Germline values: CDR1 SGHVS, CDR2 FNYEAQ. The CDR3 spans 10 residues. The chain's CDR3 is CASEGETQYF. The CDR3 nucleotides are TGTGCCAGCGAGGGAGAGACCCAGTACTTC.

This clonotype has a count of ten or more. This sequence joins TRBV11-1 and TRBJ2-7; D may be TRBD1 (6 bases). Deletions cut 4 bases from V and 2 bases from J, with 12 bases between. This CDR3 has 14 amino acids. The germline gives CDR1 SGHAT, CDR2 FQDESV (reference sequence). The CDR3 spells CASSSDRTTYEQYF. CDR3 DNA sequence: TGTGCCAGCAGCTCCGACAGGACGACCTACGAGCAGTACTTC. Filled out from reference TRBV11-1 and TRBJ2-7, the complete variable domain reads EAEVAQSPRYKITEKSQAVAFWCDPISGHATLYWYRQILGQGPELLVQFQDESVVDDSQLPKDRFSAERLKGVDSTLKIQPAELGDSAMYLCASSSDRTTYEQYFGPGTRLTVT.

The chain is built from TRBV6-2 or TRBV6-3 and TRBJ1-1, with 8 bases matching TRBD1. Germline V CDR1 and CDR2: MNHEY, SVGEGT. J was trimmed by 8 bases and V by 7 bases; bases with no gene match: 3. The CDR3 length is 11 residues. CDR3: CASNQGAEAFF. DNA of the CDR3: TGTGCCAGCAACCAGGGGGCGGAAGCTTTCTTT.

This clonotype has just a few counts. The V gene is TRBV20-1, the J gene TRBJ1-4, with 9 positions matching TRBD1. Germline V lookup: CDR1 DFQATT, CDR2 SNEGSKA (reference sequence). The CDR3 is 13 amino acids. Trimming cost V 6 bases and J 7 bases; bases outside gene matches: 6. The CDR3 DNA reads as TGCAGTGCGGCGACAGGGGGGGGTGAAAAACTGTTTTTT. It specifies CSAATGGGEKLFF.

This clonotype was recorded many times. The chain has TRBV7-2 and TRBJ1-6; no clear D gene. This CDR3 has 17 residues. With 2 bases removed from V and 0 bases from J, the gap between germline ends came to 11 bases. Germline CDR1 reads SGHTA; CDR2 reads FQGNSA. The CDR3 region has the DNA TGTGCCAGCAGCTTAAATATGAAGAGCTCCTATAATTCACCCCTCCACTTT. Residues: CASSLNMKSSYNSPLHF.

This clonotype was seen at least ten times. The CDR3 DNA sequence: TGTGCCAGCAGCCGCTGGACTAGTCAAAAAGAGACCCAGTACTTC. Translating gives CASSRWTSQKETQYF. The genes are TRBV11-2 and TRBJ2-5, with 7 bases aligning to TRBD2. Trimming took 5 bases from V and 3 from J; bases not matched to a gene: 9. Germline V CDR1 and CDR2: SGHAT, FQNNGV. The length of the CDR3 is 15 residues.

This clonotype has at least ten counts. This chain uses TRBV29-1 with TRBJ1-2, with a tentative D call TRBD1 (5 bases). Germline V gives CDR1 SQVTM, CDR2 ANQGSEA. The CDR3 covers 13 residues. Deletions cut 2 bases from V and 4 bases from J, with 11 bases between. The CDR3 bases are TGCAGCGTTGAACGAGGGGCAGGCTATGGCTACACCTTC. Protein sequence: CSVERGAGYGYTF.

This clonotype came up many times. The rearrangement links TRBV5-1 to TRBJ2-1, with 10 bases matching TRBD2. The V segment lost 4 bases and the J segment 7 bases; nucleotides outside the gene matches: 11. Germline-derived CDR1 and CDR2 are SGHRS and YFSETQ. There are 16 residues in the CDR3. The CDR3: CASSVTGTSEYNEQFF. The CDR3 DNA reads as TGCGCCAGCAGCGTTACCGGGACTAGCGAATATAATGAGCAGTTCTTC.